The 10 T cell receptor beta chains reported below all come from one sample, sequenced in a study of blood T cell repertoires in COVID-19. Sequenced by immunoSEQ multiplex PCR; TCRdb stores in-frame clones only, minus some. The table lists about 210,000 clones, around 83% of them singletons. Sequencing was carried out using peripheral blood. These receptors originate from a man aged 45-65 years with active or convalescent COVID-19.

This chain joins TRBV28 and TRBJ1-5; 8 bases agree with TRBD1. The V segment lost 5 bases and the J segment 7 bases; nucleotides outside the gene matches: 7. The CDR3 covers 14 residues. The germline CDR1 and CDR2 sequences are MDHEN and SYDVKM. CDR3 bases: TGTGCCAGCAGTCCAGGACAGGGTAGCCAGCCCCAGCATTTT. The encoded protein is CASSPGQGSQPQHF.

V usage is TRBV28 and J usage is TRBJ2-7; 7 nucleotides line up with TRBD2. V lost 3 bases, J lost 1 base, and 9 bases stayed unmatched. Germline CDR1 and CDR2: MDHEN and SYDVKM. The length of the CDR3 is 16 residues. CDR3 residues: CASSFSLEGLSYEQYF. CDR3 DNA: TGTGCCAGCAGTTTCAGTCTAGAGGGACTATCCTACGAGCAGTACTTC.

The chain employs TRBV30 and TRBJ2-3; 7 bases map to TRBD2. With V trimmed by 2 bases and J by 2 bases, 10 bases remained unmatched. The germline gives CDR1 GTSNPN, CDR2 SVGIG (reference sequence). This CDR3 spans 16 amino acids. The CDR3 spells CAWSYIGTTDTDTQYF. The CDR3 nucleotides are TGTGCCTGGAGTTACATCGGGACTACTGACACAGATACGCAGTATTTT.

V usage is TRBV18 and J usage is TRBJ1-2, with 8 bases that match TRBD1. Germline V gene sequence: CDR1 KGHSH, CDR2 LQKENI. Trimming removed 2 bases from V and 4 bases from J; junction bases left unmatched: 3. The CDR3 sequence is 14 residues long. The CDR3: CASSPKTGGYGYTF. CDR3 sequence (DNA): TGTGCCAGCTCACCAAAAACAGGGGGCTATGGCTACACCTTC. Combining the CDR3 with reference TRBV18 and TRBJ1-2 gives the whole variable domain NAGVMQNPRHLVRRRGQEARLRCSPMKGHSHVYWYRQLPEEGLKFMVYLQKENIIDESGMPKERFSAEFPKEGPSILRIQQVVRGDSAAYFCASSPKTGGYGYTFGSGTRLTVV.

V gene TRBV7-9 combines with J gene TRBJ1-4, with 8 nucleotides matching TRBD1. CDR1 and CDR2 from the germline V gene are SEHNR and FQNEAQ (reference sequence). Trimming took 5 bases from V and 5 from J; bases not matched to a gene: 10. This CDR3 comprises 16 residues. The CDR3 here is CASSPTRDRGNEKLFF. The CDR3 nucleotides read TGTGCCAGCAGCCCAACCCGCGACAGGGGAAATGAAAAACTGTTTTTT.

The chain joins TRBV27 to TRBJ1-6, with TRBD1 as a possible D gene (5 bases). Trimming removed 6 bases from V and 7 bases from J, with 22 bases in between. This CDR3 region has 17 residues. Germline CDR1 is MNHEY and CDR2 is SMNVEV (reference sequence). The CDR3, as DNA: TGTGCCAGCAGACTACTATCGCAGGGCCACCCAAATTCACCCCTCCACTTT. Translating it yields CASRLLSQGHPNSPLHF.

The chain uses TRBV5-8 and TRBJ1-2, with 10 bases aligning to TRBD1. CDR1 is SGHTS, CDR2 YDEGEE, per germline. V was clipped by 3 bases and J by 7 bases; unmatched bases: 6. The CDR3 contains 14 residues. In DNA, the CDR3 is TGTGCCAGCAGCTCTCCGGGACAGGGGATTGGCTACACCTTC. Translated: CASSSPGQGIGYTF. Full variable domain (remainder filled in from reference TRBV5-8 and TRBJ1-2): EAGVTQSPTHLIKTRGQQATLRCSPISGHTSVYWYQQALGLGLQFLLWYDEGEERNRGNFPPRFSGRQFPNYSSELNVNALELEDSALYLCASSSPGQGIGYTFGSGTRLTVV.

J is TRBJ2-1 and V is TRBV5-4, with 11 nucleotides matching TRBD2. CDR1 is SGHNT and CDR2 is YYREEE in the germline V gene (reference sequence). This CDR3 comprises 16 residues. J was trimmed by 3 bases and V by 0 bases; bases with no gene match: 2. CDR3 amino acids: CASSLGGLAGYNEQFF. In nucleotides, the CDR3 is TGTGCCAGCAGCTTGGGTGGACTAGCGGGCTACAATGAGCAGTTCTTC.

The chain is built from TRBV25-1 and TRBJ1-1; D is possibly TRBD1 (5 bases). V lost 2 bases and J 8 bases, leaving 9 bases between the germline ends. In germline, CDR1 is MGHDK, CDR2 SYGVNS. This CDR3 is 12 amino acids long. The CDR3 nucleotides read TGTGCCAGCAGTGAAATTAGGGGAGAAGCTTTCTTT. Residues: CASSEIRGEAFF.

The table lists this clone with a count of one. The chain recombines TRBV11-2 with TRBJ2-3; TRBD1 is a possible D gene (6 bases). Germline V gene data show CDR1 as SGHAT and CDR2 as FQNNGV. Deletions cut 7 bases from V and 0 bases from J, with 14 bases between. The CDR3 has 15 amino acids. The chain's CDR3 is CASTRQVGSTDTQYF. CDR3 bases: TGTGCCAGCACCCGACAGGTGGGGAGCACAGATACGCAGTATTTT.